This TCR beta chain was identified during a study of human T cells and chemical hapten exposure. Turning to the study itself: The study traced per-sample TCR yield variation mainly to small differences in pooled library volumes.

CDR3 length: 14 amino acids. V lost 4 bases, J lost 0 bases, and 7 bases lay in between. From germline, CDR1 is SNHLY and CDR2 FYNNEI. Each CDR3 protein is one row after TCRdb ran MiXCR on the RACE reads. The sample yields 300,000 to 450,000 distinct CDR3 sequences, 4% to 6% seen once. This clonotype occurred many times. Time point given: pre-sensitization, week 0. Sample treatment: therapeutic diphenylcyclopropenone sensitization with weekly scalp DPC. Each donor was an alopecia patient between 18 and 70 years of age who qualified for DPC. This receptor was identified in a woman aged 50 to 60 with alopecia areata. Some clones in this sample may be carry-over from other donors' samples. Sample: whole blood, taken in connection with sensitization to the hapten diphenylcyclopropenone (DPC). This chain connects TRBV2 to TRBJ2-1; D could derive from TRBD1 or TRBD2 (5 bases each). The CDR3 spells CASSGGSSYNEQFF. Written as DNA, the CDR3 is TGTGCCAGCAGTGGGGGGAGCTCCTACAATGAGCAGTTCTTC.